This TCR beta chain was found in a study of OX40 agonist ivuxolimab in advanced cancers. The study's findings and limits: Low normalized T-cell clonal expansion was additionally recorded for some nonresponders. Among the lowest peripheral clonal expansion occurred in 0.1-3.0 mg/kg partial responders. Compared with CD4+, CD8+ T cells on average had more expanded clones.

Note on this clone: Its antigen is unknown.

With autoimmune disease history or systemic immunosuppression, patients were excluded. Assay used: immunoSEQ multiplex PCR; TCRdb lists only in-frame clones, some missing. Of tens of thousands of clones detected, approximately 85% appear once; the ten largest clones hold 2.2%. The CDR3 runs 15 residues. Per the germline V gene, CDR1 is MDHEN and CDR2 is SYDVKM. Trimming removed 5 bases from V and 3 bases from J, with 17 bases in between. The TCR sequence derives from an adult with an advanced solid tumor such as melanoma, head and neck, liver or kidney cancer. Sequenced material: CD4+ or CD8+ T cells sorted from blood, taken in a trial of the OX40 agonist ivuxolimab. V gene TRBV28 combines with J gene TRBJ2-7, with D possibly being TRBD2 (5 bases). The CDR3 DNA is TGTGCCAGCAGTCCCGTGCGGGCGAGGGACTACGAGCAGTACTTC. This codes for CASSPVRARDYEQYF.